The following is a T cell receptor beta chain sequence with its context. The record originates from a study of blood T cell repertoires in COVID-19. Study context: There were acute and convalescent COVID-19 samples, and they came from the United States, Italy and Spain. PBMCs, B-cell-depleted T cells, or T cells were the source of the cDNA or gDNA that made up the material.

Germline V lookup: CDR1 SQVTM, CDR2 ANQGSEA. V lost 4 bases, J lost 4 bases, and 6 bases lay in between. CDR3 size: 11 residues. Libraries were prepared by immunoSEQ multiplex PCR; TCRdb keeps only in-frame clonotypes and omits some of them. The sample includes 200,000 or so clones, 70% to 90% seen only once; the top ten take 2% to 2.5%. This TCR was sampled from a middle-aged woman with acute COVID-19. Input material: PBMCs or T cells enriched from blood (not recorded which). V and J are TRBV29-1 and TRBJ2-3, with D unclear. CDR3 loop: CSVVNPDTQYF. As DNA, the CDR3 is TGCAGCGTTGTTAATCCAGATACGCAGTATTTT.